Listed here are 3 T cell receptor beta chains from one sample, sequenced in a study of a mutant IDH1 vaccine in newly diagnosed glioma. Some clones are missing from TCRdb's copy, which holds only in-frame ones; the method was immunoSEQ multiplex PCR. The sample lists 60,000 or so clones; 89% were seen once. Their target antigens are unknown. Time point in this sample: week 11, during vaccination. The vaccine gave 300 ug of a 20-mer mutant IDH1 peptide subcutaneously per dose. The source material was PBMCs, sampled from a glioma patient whose treatment included an IDH1 peptide vaccine. The receptors originated from a man aged 35 to 55 with glioma.

This clone was seen a single time. This sequence joins TRBV18 and TRBJ2-5; a weak D match, TRBD1 (5 bases). Germline V lookup: CDR1 KGHSH, CDR2 LQKENI. This CDR3 spans 16 amino acids. V lost 4 bases to trimming and J lost 5 bases, with 20 bases between them. The CDR3 sequence: CASSQRERQGTETQYF. In nucleotides, the CDR3 is TGTGCCAGCTCACAACGCGAAAGGCAGGGCACGGAGACCCAGTACTTC. The variable domain in full, with the rest retrieved from reference TRBV18 and TRBJ2-5, is NAGVMQNPRHLVRRRGQEARLRCSPMKGHSHVYWYRQLPEEGLKFMVYLQKENIIDESGMPKERFSAEFPKEGPSILRIQQVVRGDSAAYFCASSQRERQGTETQYFGPGTRLLVL.

This chain links TRBV11-2 with TRBJ1-6, with no clear D. CDR3 size: 16 residues. The V end lost 0 bases, the J end lost 5 bases, and 11 bases lay between the germline ends. Germline V gene sequence: CDR1 SGHAT, CDR2 FQNNGV. The CDR3 DNA reads TGTGCCAGCAGCTTAGATCGGGTCACAAATAATTCACCCCTCCACTTT. It encodes CASSLDRVTNNSPLHF. The full variable domain, in which reference TRBV11-2 and TRBJ1-6 provide the parts outside the CDR3, is EAGVAQSPRYKIIEKRQSVAFWCNPISGHATLYWYQQILGQGPKLLIQFQNNGVVDDSQLPKDRFSAERLKGVDSTLKIQPAKLEDSAVYLCASSLDRVTNNSPLHFGNGTRLTVT.

The genes are TRBV2 and TRBJ1-1; TRBD1 matches at 10 bases. The J segment lost 5 bases and the V segment lost 4 bases, leaving 7 bases of the junction unmatched. Germline CDR1 SNHLY, CDR2 FYNNEI. The CDR3 has 15 residues. The CDR3 region has the DNA TGTGCCAGCAGTGTCGGACAGGGGGAGAGGACTGAAGCTTTCTTT. Translating it yields CASSVGQGERTEAFF.